This T cell receptor (beta chain) was recorded in a study of blood T cells in healthy people across ages. Study-level results: There were more naive CD4+ cells and higher diversity in long-lived donors than in aged donors.

As concerns this clonotype: Antigen: not known.

Through a sample-barcoded 5' primer and a J-beta primer mix, a second PCR was run for 7 to 11 cycles. Every molecule of cDNA carried a tag from a template-switch adaptor with 12 random nucleotides. Via MiXCR, TCRdb re-called the 5' RACE reads, giving one row per CDR3 protein. The sample has approximately 810,000 distinct CDR3 sequences; 25% to 30% are singletons. Sequencing was done on a sample of blood. The sequence came from a woman aged 80 or over in good health.

CDR3 sequence: CASSLDRAADTQYF. CDR3 DNA: TGTGCCAGCAGCTTAGACAGGGCGGCAGATACGCAGTATTTT. The V call is TRBV11-3, the J call TRBJ2-3; D may be TRBD1 (5 bases). Germline assignment: CDR1 SGHNT and CDR2 YENEEA. V lost 0 bases, J lost 4 bases, and 8 bases lay in between. The CDR3 extends over 14 amino acids.